Listed below are T cell receptor beta chains from one sample, sequenced in a study of blood T cell repertoires in COVID-19. Some clones are missing from TCRdb's copy, which holds only in-frame ones; the method was immunoSEQ multiplex PCR. This table has 150,000 or so clones, around 80% appearing once. Input material: peripheral blood. The receptors derive from an elderly woman with acute or convalescent COVID-19. The CDR3 runs from the conserved cysteine through the conserved F or W. The order of the fields is clone size, D gene, V gene, J gene, CDR3 DNA, CDR3 protein. The D gene is left open where the match is weak. Only part of the rows carry a size: once, few, many, or a class if the clone is expanded.

clone size: -
D gene: TRBD1
V gene: TRBV12-3/TRBV12-4
J gene: TRBJ2-7
CDR3 DNA: TGTGCCAGCAGCATGATGACAGGGATCGAGCAGTACTTC
CDR3 protein: CASSMMTGIEQYF

clone size: -
D gene: TRBD1
V gene: TRBV28
J gene: TRBJ1-6
CDR3 DNA: TGTGCCAGCAGTCCCCGGTGGCAGGGGGTACCCAATTCACCCCTCCACTTT
CDR3 protein: CASSPRWQGVPNSPLHF

clone size: -
D gene: -
V gene: TRBV2
J gene: TRBJ2-1
CDR3 DNA: TGTGCCAGCAGGGACTCGGGCAGCACGATCAATGAGCAGTTCTTC
CDR3 protein: CASRDSGSTINEQFF

clone size: -
D gene: -
V gene: TRBV5-6
J gene: TRBJ2-2
CDR3 DNA: TGTGCCAGCAGCTTGGTGCGGAAGAACACCGGGGAGCTGTTTTTT
CDR3 protein: CASSLVRKNTGELFF

clone size: -
D gene: TRBD2
V gene: TRBV28
J gene: TRBJ2-7
CDR3 DNA: TGTGCCAGCCAAGTACTAGCGGCTAGGGGTTACGAGCAGTACTTC
CDR3 protein: CASQVLAARGYEQYF

clone size: once
D gene: -
V gene: TRBV15
J gene: TRBJ1-2
CDR3 DNA: TGTGCCACCAGCAGGGATTGGGTGGGGGGATATGGCTACACCTTC
CDR3 protein: CATSRDWVGGYGYTF

clone size: -
D gene: TRBD1
V gene: TRBV7-6
J gene: TRBJ2-5
CDR3 DNA: TGTGCCAGCAGCTCCGGACAGGGTGAATATGGGGAGACCCAGTACTTC
CDR3 protein: CASSSGQGEYGETQYF

clone size: -
D gene: TRBD2
V gene: TRBV11-3
J gene: TRBJ2-1
CDR3 DNA: TGTGCCAGCCAGACTAGCGGGGGGAGCAATGAGCAGTTCTTC
CDR3 protein: CASQTSGGSNEQFF

clone size: -
D gene: -
V gene: TRBV30
J gene: TRBJ2-5
CDR3 DNA: TGTGCCTGGAGTGTATCCCAGGAGACCCAGTACTTC
CDR3 protein: CAWSVSQETQYF

clone size: -
D gene: -
V gene: TRBV10-3
J gene: TRBJ1-2
CDR3 DNA: TGTGCCATCAGTGAGTCGAGAGACAGTGTCTATGGCTACACCTTC
CDR3 protein: CAISESRDSVYGYTF

clone size: -
D gene: TRBD2
V gene: TRBV5-1
J gene: TRBJ2-7
CDR3 DNA: TGCGCCAGCAGCTCGCGGACTAGCGGTAATACCTACGAGCAGTACTTC
CDR3 protein: CASSSRTSGNTYEQYF

clone size: -
D gene: TRBD1
V gene: TRBV5-4
J gene: TRBJ1-4
CDR3 DNA: TGTGCCAGCAGCCGGGACGGACAGGCAACTAATGAAAAACTGTTTTTT
CDR3 protein: CASSRDGQATNEKLFF

clone size: -
D gene: TRBD2
V gene: TRBV6-1
J gene: TRBJ2-7
CDR3 DNA: TGTGCCAGCAGTGAGGTACTAGCGGGAGGATCGTACGAGCAGTACTTC
CDR3 protein: CASSEVLAGGSYEQYF

clone size: -
D gene: TRBD2
V gene: TRBV5-6
J gene: TRBJ2-5
CDR3 DNA: TGTGCCAGCAGCCGGGGGGACGGACAAGAGACCCAGTACTTC
CDR3 protein: CASSRGDGQETQYF

clone size: -
D gene: -
V gene: TRBV5-4
J gene: TRBJ2-1
CDR3 DNA: TGTGCCAGCAGCGCCGGAGCGGTCTCCTACAATGAGCAGTTCTTC
CDR3 protein: CASSAGAVSYNEQFF

clone size: -
D gene: TRBD1
V gene: TRBV5-1
J gene: TRBJ2-2
CDR3 DNA: TGCGCCAGCAGCATAGACGGGACAGGTCACACCGGGGAGCTGTTTTTT
CDR3 protein: CASSIDGTGHTGELFF

clone size: -
D gene: TRBD2
V gene: TRBV6-5
J gene: TRBJ2-2
CDR3 DNA: TGTGCCAGCAGGACACGACTAGCGGGGACCGGGGAGCTGTTTTTT
CDR3 protein: CASRTRLAGTGELFF

clone size: -
D gene: TRBD1
V gene: TRBV6-1
J gene: TRBJ2-5
CDR3 DNA: TGTGCCAGCAGTGACCTACCGGGACAGGGTTGGTCACAGCGAGAGACCCAGTACTTC
CDR3 protein: CASSDLPGQGWSQRETQYF

clone size: -
D gene: -
V gene: TRBV3-1/TRBV3-2
J gene: TRBJ1-1
CDR3 DNA: TGTGCCAGCAGCCAAGTCGGGGAGAACACTGAAGCTTTCTTT
CDR3 protein: CASSQVGENTEAFF

clone size: few
D gene: -
V gene: TRBV14
J gene: TRBJ1-2
CDR3 DNA: TGTGCCAGCAGCCAGATCCAGGGTGCTGGCTACACCTTC
CDR3 protein: CASSQIQGAGYTF

clone size: -
D gene: TRBD1
V gene: TRBV11-2
J gene: TRBJ1-1
CDR3 DNA: TGTGCCAGCAGCCTAAAAACAGGGGGCTGGGAGAACACTGAAGCTTTCTTT
CDR3 protein: CASSLKTGGWENTEAFF

clone size: -
D gene: -
V gene: TRBV23-1
J gene: TRBJ2-5
CDR3 DNA: TGCGCCAGCAGTCAATCGTCGAAACGAGGGGGAACGGAGACCCAGTACTTC
CDR3 protein: CASSQSSKRGGTETQYF

clone size: -
D gene: -
V gene: TRBV19
J gene: TRBJ1-5
CDR3 DNA: TGTGCCAGTACTAATTACCGGGACATAAGTCAGCCCCAGCATTTT
CDR3 protein: CASTNYRDISQPQHF

clone size: -
D gene: -
V gene: TRBV24-1
J gene: TRBJ2-5
CDR3 DNA: TGTGCCACCAGTGGAGCGGCCCAAGAGACCCAGTACTTC
CDR3 protein: CATSGAAQETQYF

clone size: few
D gene: -
V gene: TRBV3-1/TRBV3-2
J gene: TRBJ1-1
CDR3 DNA: TGTGCCAGCAGCCAAGTATTATCGCAGGGAGCTTTCTTT
CDR3 protein: CASSQVLSQGAFF

clone size: -
D gene: TRBD1
V gene: TRBV5-1
J gene: TRBJ1-2
CDR3 DNA: TGCGCCAGCAGCTTAGATACAACAGGGGGAAGATATGGCTACACCTTC
CDR3 protein: CASSLDTTGGRYGYTF

clone size: -
D gene: TRBD1
V gene: TRBV11-2
J gene: TRBJ1-2
CDR3 DNA: TGTGCCAGCAGCTTTGGGACAGGGGGCAACTATGGCTACACCTTC
CDR3 protein: CASSFGTGGNYGYTF

clone size: -
D gene: -
V gene: TRBV19
J gene: TRBJ2-7
CDR3 DNA: TGTGCCAGTAGTAGAGGCTACGAGCAGTACTTC
CDR3 protein: CASSRGYEQYF

clone size: -
D gene: -
V gene: TRBV15
J gene: TRBJ2-1
CDR3 DNA: TGTGCCACCAGCACCCGGGTGAACTCCTACAATGAGCAGTTCTTC
CDR3 protein: CATSTRVNSYNEQFF

clone size: -
D gene: TRBD2
V gene: TRBV4-1
J gene: TRBJ2-1
CDR3 DNA: TGCGCCAGCAGCCAAGATCGAACTAGCGGGAGTAAAAATGAGCAGTTCTTC
CDR3 protein: CASSQDRTSGSKNEQFF

clone size: -
D gene: -
V gene: TRBV28
J gene: TRBJ1-2
CDR3 DNA: TGTGCCAGCAGTTTCAGGGTGGGAGGCTACACCTTC
CDR3 protein: CASSFRVGGYTF

clone size: once
D gene: -
V gene: TRBV28
J gene: TRBJ1-1
CDR3 DNA: TGTGCCAGCAGCCTCCCGTGGGGCGGGGGCACTGAAGCTTTCTTT
CDR3 protein: CASSLPWGGGTEAFF

clone size: many
D gene: -
V gene: TRBV7-2
J gene: TRBJ1-5
CDR3 DNA: TGTGCCAGCAGCGCCAACAGGGAAGCCCAGCATTTT
CDR3 protein: CASSANREAQHF

clone size: -
D gene: TRBD1
V gene: TRBV2
J gene: TRBJ1-6
CDR3 DNA: TGTGCCAGCAGTCGGGGCCCGGGACAGAATTCACCCCTCCACTTT
CDR3 protein: CASSRGPGQNSPLHF

clone size: -
D gene: TRBD2
V gene: TRBV10-1
J gene: TRBJ2-1
CDR3 DNA: TGCGCCAGCAGCCATAGCGGGAGTACCTACAATGAGCAGTTCTTC
CDR3 protein: CASSHSGSTYNEQFF

clone size: -
D gene: -
V gene: TRBV30
J gene: TRBJ2-6
CDR3 DNA: TGTGCCTGGAGTACATCCACGTCTGGGGCCAACGTCCTGACTTTC
CDR3 protein: CAWSTSTSGANVLTF

clone size: once
D gene: -
V gene: TRBV30
J gene: TRBJ1-5
CDR3 DNA: TGTGCCTGGAGTACACATGGTCCTCAGCCCCAGCATTTT
CDR3 protein: CAWSTHGPQPQHF

clone size: -
D gene: -
V gene: TRBV11-2
J gene: TRBJ2-1
CDR3 DNA: TGTGCCAGCAGCTTAGATGCCTTAGAGCGGTTCTTC
CDR3 protein: CASSLDALERFF

clone size: once
D gene: -
V gene: TRBV5-4
J gene: TRBJ1-1
CDR3 DNA: TGTGCCAGCAGCGGAGGGTACACTGAAGCTTTCTTT
CDR3 protein: CASSGGYTEAFF

clone size: -
D gene: TRBD1
V gene: TRBV29-1
J gene: TRBJ1-2
CDR3 DNA: TGCAGCGTTGCCTTCCTTGACAGGGGAGATGGCTACACCTTC
CDR3 protein: CSVAFLDRGDGYTF

clone size: -
D gene: TRBD2
V gene: TRBV5-8
J gene: TRBJ2-4
CDR3 DNA: TGTGCCAGCAGCTTTAGGCTAGCGGGGGGCATTCAGTACTTC
CDR3 protein: CASSFRLAGGIQYF

clone size: few
D gene: -
V gene: TRBV7-2
J gene: TRBJ1-5
CDR3 DNA: TGTGCCAGCAGCTTGGGGGGTGCTCAGCCCCAGCATTTT
CDR3 protein: CASSLGGAQPQHF

clone size: -
D gene: -
V gene: TRBV28
J gene: TRBJ2-7
CDR3 DNA: TGTGCCAGCAGCTCTCCTAGCGTCTACGAGCAGTACTTC
CDR3 protein: CASSSPSVYEQYF

clone size: -
D gene: TRBD1
V gene: TRBV7-8
J gene: TRBJ1-1
CDR3 DNA: TGTGCCAGCAGCTTCGAACAGGGGGGCCGCACTGAAGCTTTCTTT
CDR3 protein: CASSFEQGGRTEAFF

clone size: -
D gene: -
V gene: TRBV28
J gene: TRBJ2-7
CDR3 DNA: TGTGCCAGCAGGGAAGGACAGAGCTCCTACGAGCAGTACTTC
CDR3 protein: CASREGQSSYEQYF

clone size: -
D gene: -
V gene: TRBV1
J gene: TRBJ1-4
CDR3 DNA: TGCACCAGCAGCCAAGATGGGCAGGGTAATGAAAAACTGTTTTTT
CDR3 protein: CTSSQDGQGNEKLFF

clone size: -
D gene: -
V gene: TRBV21-1
J gene: TRBJ2-3
CDR3 DNA: TGTGCCAGCAGCCATGGGGCGAAGCGGGGCCGCACAGATACGCAGTATTTT
CDR3 protein: CASSHGAKRGRTDTQYF

clone size: -
D gene: TRBD2
V gene: TRBV30
J gene: TRBJ2-3
CDR3 DNA: TGTGCCTGGAGTGTAGCGGGGGGGGAGGGTACGCAGTATTTT
CDR3 protein: CAWSVAGGEGTQYF

clone size: -
D gene: -
V gene: TRBV29-1
J gene: TRBJ2-3
CDR3 DNA: TGCAGCGCTGGGGACTTCACAGATACGCAGTATTTT
CDR3 protein: CSAGDFTDTQYF

clone size: -
D gene: TRBD2
V gene: TRBV4-3
J gene: TRBJ2-7
CDR3 DNA: TGCGCCAGCAGCCAAGTTTCTAGCGGGGGTTTCTACGAGCAGTACTTC
CDR3 protein: CASSQVSSGGFYEQYF

clone size: -
D gene: TRBD1
V gene: TRBV5-1
J gene: TRBJ2-3
CDR3 DNA: TGCGCCAGCAGCTACACTACAGGGGCAGATACGCAGTATTTT
CDR3 protein: CASSYTTGADTQYF

clone size: -
D gene: -
V gene: TRBV2
J gene: TRBJ1-1
CDR3 DNA: TGTGCCAGCACCCGAGGGGAGGGGTGGGGCACTGAAGCTTTCTTT
CDR3 protein: CASTRGEGWGTEAFF

clone size: -
D gene: TRBD1
V gene: TRBV28
J gene: TRBJ2-7
CDR3 DNA: TGTGCCAGCAGTTTAGGAGGGGACAGGGTGGTCGAGCAGTACTTC
CDR3 protein: CASSLGGDRVVEQYF

clone size: -
D gene: -
V gene: TRBV30
J gene: TRBJ1-5
CDR3 DNA: TGTGCCTGGAGTGTACTGGGCCTAAATCAGCCCCAGCATTTT
CDR3 protein: CAWSVLGLNQPQHF

clone size: few
D gene: TRBD1
V gene: TRBV5-1
J gene: TRBJ1-3
CDR3 DNA: TGCGCCAGCAGCGAGGGACAGGGTGGAAACACCATATATTTT
CDR3 protein: CASSEGQGGNTIYF

clone size: -
D gene: -
V gene: TRBV9
J gene: TRBJ1-3
CDR3 DNA: TGTGCCAGCAGCGTAGATGGAGGGGCTAACTCTGGAAACACCATATATTTT
CDR3 protein: CASSVDGGANSGNTIYF

clone size: -
D gene: -
V gene: TRBV9
J gene: TRBJ1-4
CDR3 DNA: TGTGCCAGCAGCCCCCATGCAAGGGGCCTTAATGAAAAACTGTTTTTT
CDR3 protein: CASSPHARGLNEKLFF

clone size: -
D gene: -
V gene: TRBV5-5
J gene: TRBJ2-7
CDR3 DNA: TGTGCCAGCAGCATGGGACGGGGATACTACGAGCAGTACTTC
CDR3 protein: CASSMGRGYYEQYF

clone size: -
D gene: -
V gene: TRBV3-1/TRBV3-2
J gene: TRBJ1-2
CDR3 DNA: TGTGCCAGCAGCCCGTCTGGGGGGTCTGGCTACACCTTC
CDR3 protein: CASSPSGGSGYTF

clone size: -
D gene: TRBD1
V gene: TRBV10-3
J gene: TRBJ1-5
CDR3 DNA: TGTGCCATCGCCGGACAGGCTGGCAATCAGCCCCAGCATTTT
CDR3 protein: CAIAGQAGNQPQHF